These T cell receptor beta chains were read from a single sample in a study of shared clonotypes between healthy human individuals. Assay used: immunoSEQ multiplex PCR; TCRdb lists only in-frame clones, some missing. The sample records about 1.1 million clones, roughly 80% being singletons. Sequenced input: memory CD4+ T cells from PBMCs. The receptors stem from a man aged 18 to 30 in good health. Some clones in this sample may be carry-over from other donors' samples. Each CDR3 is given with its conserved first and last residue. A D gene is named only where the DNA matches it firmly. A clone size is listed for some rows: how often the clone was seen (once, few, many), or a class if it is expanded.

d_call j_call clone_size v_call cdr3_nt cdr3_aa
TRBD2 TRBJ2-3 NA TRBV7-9 TGTGCCAGCAGCCTCCTAGCGGGTGATACGCAGTATTTT CASSLLAGDTQYF
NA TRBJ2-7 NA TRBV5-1 TGCGCCAGCAGCTTGGCCCCCAGCTCCTACGAGCAGTACTTC CASSLAPSSYEQYF
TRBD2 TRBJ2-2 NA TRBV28 TGTGCCAGCAGTGAGGCTAGCGGGAACACCGGGGAGCTGTTTTTT CASSEASGNTGELFF
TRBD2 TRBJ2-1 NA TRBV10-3 TGTGCCATCAGCCGGGACTACTTCTACAATGAGCAGTTCTTC CAISRDYFYNEQFF
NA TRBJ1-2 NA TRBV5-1 TGCGCCAGCAGCTTACCCGGGGACTATGGCTACACCTTC CASSLPGDYGYTF
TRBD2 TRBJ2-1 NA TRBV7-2 TGTGCCAGCAGCTCAAGCCGGACTAGGGCCAATGAGCAGTTCTTC CASSSSRTRANEQFF
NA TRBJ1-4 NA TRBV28 TGTGCCAGCAGGATCACAGGAGGGGATGAAAAACTGTTTTTT CASRITGGDEKLFF
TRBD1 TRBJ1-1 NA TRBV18 TGTGCCAGCTCACCAGGGACAGGGGTCATGAACACTGAAGCTTTCTTT CASSPGTGVMNTEAFF
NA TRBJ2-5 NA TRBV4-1 TGCGCCAGCAGCCAACGGGACGGGGCTGCGGAGACCCAGTACTTC CASSQRDGAAETQYF
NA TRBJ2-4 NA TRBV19 TGTGCCAGTAGTATAGTAGGGCAGACTCTAGCCAAAAACATTCAGTACTTC CASSIVGQTLAKNIQYF
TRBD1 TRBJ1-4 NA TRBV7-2 TGTGCCAGCAGCCCCGGGACAGAAGATGAAAAACTGTTTTTT CASSPGTEDEKLFF
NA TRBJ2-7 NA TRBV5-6 TGTGCCAGCAGCTTGCCCGGAAGCTCCTACGAGCAGTACTTC CASSLPGSSYEQYF
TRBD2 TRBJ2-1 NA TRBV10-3 TGTGCCATCAGTGCTGGGGTAGCGGGGAACAATGAGCAGTTCTTC CAISAGVAGNNEQFF
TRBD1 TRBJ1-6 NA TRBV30 TGTGCCTGGACTGGGACAGATAGTTCACCCCTCCACTTT CAWTGTDSSPLHF
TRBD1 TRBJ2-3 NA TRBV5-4 TGTGCCTACAGGGGGCGCGGCACAGATACGCAGTATTTT CAYRGRGTDTQYF
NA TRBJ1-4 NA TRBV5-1 TGCGCCAGCAGGGGTCGTGAAAAACTGTTTTTT CASRGREKLFF
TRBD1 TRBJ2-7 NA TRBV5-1 TGCGCCAGCAGCCCGACAGGGGTCGAGCAGTACTTC CASSPTGVEQYF
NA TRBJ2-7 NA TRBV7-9 TGTGCCAGCAGCTTAACCGGGGGCGGGAACGAGCAGTACTTC CASSLTGGGNEQYF
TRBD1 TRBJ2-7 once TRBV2 TGTGCCAGCAGTGAGGGGACAGATTTTTACGAGCAGTACTTC CASSEGTDFYEQYF
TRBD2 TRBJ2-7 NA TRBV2 TGTGCCAGCACCACGGGACTAGCGGGCGCTTACGAGCAGTACTTC CASTTGLAGAYEQYF
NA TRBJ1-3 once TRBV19 TGTGCCAGTGATGACCTTCGGTCTGGAAACACCATATATTTT CASDDLRSGNTIYF
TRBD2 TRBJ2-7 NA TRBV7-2 TGTGCCAGCAGCTTAGCGGGAGGGCCCCTCGAGCAGTACTTC CASSLAGGPLEQYF
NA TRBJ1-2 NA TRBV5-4 TGTGCCAGCAGAAGGACCGGGACCCAGCTGACCTATGGCTACACCTTC CASRRTGTQLTYGYTF
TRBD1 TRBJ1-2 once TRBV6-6 TGTGCCAGCAGCGCCGGGACAGGGGCGATCTATGGCTACACCTTC CASSAGTGAIYGYTF
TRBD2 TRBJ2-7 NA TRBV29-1 TGCAGCGTACGACTAGCGGGAGGGCCGGGGGGGCAGTACTTC CSVRLAGGPGGQYF
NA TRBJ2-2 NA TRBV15 TGTGCCACCAGCAGAGTTAAGGCCGGGGAGCTGTTTTTT CATSRVKAGELFF
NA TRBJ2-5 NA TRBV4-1 TGCGCCAGCAGCCAAGCCCCTCGGAGGGGGGCGTACCAAGAGACCCAGTACTTC CASSQAPRRGAYQETQYF
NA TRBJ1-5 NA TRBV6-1 TGTGCCAGCAGTGAAATGGACCTAACGCCCCAGCATTTT CASSEMDLTPQHF
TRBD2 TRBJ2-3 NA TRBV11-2 TGTGCCAGCAGCCCCCGACTAGCGGGACCGAACACAGATACGCAGTATTTT CASSPRLAGPNTDTQYF
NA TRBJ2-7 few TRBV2 TGTGCCAGCACCTGGGGGAGGAACGAGCAGTACTTC CASTWGRNEQYF
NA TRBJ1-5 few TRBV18 TGTGCCAGCTCACCCGCCGGGGAACAGCCCCAGCATTTT CASSPAGEQPQHF
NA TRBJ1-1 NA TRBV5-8 TGTGCCAGCACCACGGGACACACGAACACTGAAGCTTTCTTT CASTTGHTNTEAFF
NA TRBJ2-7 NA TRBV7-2 TGTGCCAGCAGCTTAGTCTTCGAGGGGTCGTACGAGCAGTACTTC CASSLVFEGSYEQYF
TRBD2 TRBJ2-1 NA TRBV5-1 TGCGCCAGCAGCTTAGGAGCGGGAGTAGGTGGGTACAATGAGCAGTTCTTC CASSLGAGVGGYNEQFF
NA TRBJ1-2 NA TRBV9 TGTGCCAGCAGCGTGTCGGGACGGGAAGGGTCTGGCTACACCTTC CASSVSGREGSGYTF
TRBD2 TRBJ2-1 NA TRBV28 TGTGCCAGCAGCCGGGCGGCGGGAGGGGATGAGCAGTTCTTC CASSRAAGGDEQFF
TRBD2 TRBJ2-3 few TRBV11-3 TGTGCCAGCAGCTTTCGGGGGGACACAGATACGCAGTATTTT CASSFRGDTDTQYF
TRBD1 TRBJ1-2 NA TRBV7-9 TGTGCCAGCAGCGCACAGGGGGCGGGCTATGGCTACACCTTC CASSAQGAGYGYTF
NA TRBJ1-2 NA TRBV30 TGTGCCTGGGCGACGGATGGCTACACCTTC CAWATDGYTF
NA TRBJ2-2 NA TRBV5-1 TGCGCCAGCAGCTTGGAGGTCGCACTACAAAGAACCGGGGAGCTGTTTTTT CASSLEVALQRTGELFF
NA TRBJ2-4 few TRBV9 TGTGCCAGCAGCCCCCCCTCTTTTGGATACATTCAGTACTTC CASSPPSFGYIQYF
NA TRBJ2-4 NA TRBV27 TGTGCCAGCCCGTTTCAGGGGCCCATTCAGTACTTC CASPFQGPIQYF
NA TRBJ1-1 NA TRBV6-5 TGTGCCAGCAGTCGGTGGTCGCGCACTGAAGCTTTCTTT CASSRWSRTEAFF
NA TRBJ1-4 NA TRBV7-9 TGTGCCAGCAGCCCCCCAGGGGCGGAAAAACTGTTTTTT CASSPPGAEKLFF